The sequence of this T cell receptor beta chain was determined in a study of blood T cell repertoires in COVID-19. The CDR3 consists of 13 residues. Trimming left V 1 base short and J 7 bases short, with 8 bases between. CDR1 is LGHDT and CDR2 is YNNKEL in the germline V gene (reference sequence). This table comes from immunoSEQ multiplex PCR, and its TCRdb copy is limited to in-frame clones, with some not included. The sample yields roughly 230,000 clones, 88% seen once. The source material was peripheral blood. The source of this sequence is a human donor in a cohort sampled during active COVID-19. This sequence joins TRBV3-1 (or the pseudogene TRBV3-2) and TRBJ1-5, with D unresolved. CDR3 DNA: TGTGCCAGCAGCCAAGGCCGGAGGCAGCCCCAGCATTTT. This gives the protein CASSQGRRQPQHF.